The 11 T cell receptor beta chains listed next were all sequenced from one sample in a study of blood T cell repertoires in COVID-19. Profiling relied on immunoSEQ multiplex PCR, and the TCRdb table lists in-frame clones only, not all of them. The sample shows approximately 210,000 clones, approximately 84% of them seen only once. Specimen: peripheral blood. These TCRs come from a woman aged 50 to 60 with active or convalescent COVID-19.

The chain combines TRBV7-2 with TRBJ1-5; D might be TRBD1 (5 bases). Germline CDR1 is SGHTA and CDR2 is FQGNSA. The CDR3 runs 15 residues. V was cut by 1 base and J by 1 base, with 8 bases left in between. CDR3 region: CASSLGQGSNQPQHF. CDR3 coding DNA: TGTGCCAGCAGCTTAGGGCAGGGAAGCAATCAGCCCCAGCATTTT.

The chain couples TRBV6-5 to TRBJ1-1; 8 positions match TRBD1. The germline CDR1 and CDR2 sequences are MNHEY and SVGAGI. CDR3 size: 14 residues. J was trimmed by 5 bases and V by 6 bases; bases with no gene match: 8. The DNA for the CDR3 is TGTGCCAGCAGGGAGACAGGGGCGAAGACTGAAGCTTTCTTT. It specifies CASRETGAKTEAFF.

The CDR3, as DNA: TGTGCCAGCAGTTATGGGCAGGATAATTCACCCCTCCACTTT. It yields the protein CASSYGQDNSPLHF. The chain couples TRBV6-5 to TRBJ1-6; no reliable D call. Germline CDR1 reads MNHEY; CDR2 reads SVGAGI. The CDR3 contains 14 residues. V was clipped by 3 bases and J by 5 bases, with 8 bases between them.

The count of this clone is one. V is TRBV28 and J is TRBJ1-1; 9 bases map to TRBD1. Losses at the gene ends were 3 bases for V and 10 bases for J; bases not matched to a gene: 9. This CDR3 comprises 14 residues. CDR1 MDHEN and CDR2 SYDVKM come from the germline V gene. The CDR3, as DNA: TGTGCCAGCAGTTTGGGACAGGGAGAGTTCGGAGCTTTCTTT. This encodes CASSLGQGEFGAFF.

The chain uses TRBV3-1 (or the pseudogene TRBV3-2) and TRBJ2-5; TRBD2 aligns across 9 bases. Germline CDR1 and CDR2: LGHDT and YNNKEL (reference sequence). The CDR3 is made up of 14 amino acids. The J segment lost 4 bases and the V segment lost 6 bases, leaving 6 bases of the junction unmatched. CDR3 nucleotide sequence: TGTGCCAGCAGTTACTTAGCGGGGGCAGAGACCCAGTACTTC. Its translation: CASSYLAGAETQYF.

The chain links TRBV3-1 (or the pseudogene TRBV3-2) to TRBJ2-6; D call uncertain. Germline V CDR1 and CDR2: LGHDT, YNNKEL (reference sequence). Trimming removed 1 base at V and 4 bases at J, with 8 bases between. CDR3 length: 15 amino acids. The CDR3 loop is CASSQARSGANVLTF. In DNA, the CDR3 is TGTGCCAGCAGCCAAGCCCGGTCGGGGGCCAACGTCCTGACTTTC.

CDR3 loop: CASTPRAAAYNEQFF. The CDR3 DNA sequence: TGTGCCAGCACCCCTCGGGCAGCGGCCTACAATGAGCAGTTCTTC. The chain has TRBV9 and TRBJ2-1; a weak D match, TRBD2 (5 bases). Germline CDR1 and CDR2: SGDLS and YYNGEE. V lost 6 bases and J lost 2, with 15 bases in between. The CDR3 covers 15 residues.

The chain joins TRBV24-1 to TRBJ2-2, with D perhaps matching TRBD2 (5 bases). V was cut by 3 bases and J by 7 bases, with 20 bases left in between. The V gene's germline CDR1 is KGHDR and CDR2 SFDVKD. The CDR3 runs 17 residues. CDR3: CATSDPPRNPRGGELFF. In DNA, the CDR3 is TGTGCCACCAGTGATCCCCCCAGGAACCCACGGGGCGGGGAGCTGTTTTTT.

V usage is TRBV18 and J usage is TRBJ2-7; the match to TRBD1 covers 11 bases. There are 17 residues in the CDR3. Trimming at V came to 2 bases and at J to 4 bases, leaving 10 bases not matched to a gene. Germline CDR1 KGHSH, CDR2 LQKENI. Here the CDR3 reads CASSPLTGTGGDYEQYF. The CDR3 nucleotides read TGTGCCAGCTCACCATTAACCGGGACAGGGGGGGATTACGAGCAGTACTTC.

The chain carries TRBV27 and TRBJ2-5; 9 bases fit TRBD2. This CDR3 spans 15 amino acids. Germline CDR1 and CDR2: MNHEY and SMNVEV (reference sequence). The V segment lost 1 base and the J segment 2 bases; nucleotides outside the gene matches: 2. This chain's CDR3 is CASSLYLAGQETQYF. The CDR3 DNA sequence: TGTGCCAGCAGTTTATATCTAGCGGGGCAAGAGACCCAGTACTTC.

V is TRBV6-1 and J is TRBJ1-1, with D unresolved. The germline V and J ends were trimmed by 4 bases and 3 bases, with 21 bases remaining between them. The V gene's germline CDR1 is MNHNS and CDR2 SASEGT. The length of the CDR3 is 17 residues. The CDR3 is CASSGPPVRGGYTEAFF. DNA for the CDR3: TGTGCCAGCAGTGGCCCCCCCGTTAGAGGAGGGTACACTGAAGCTTTCTTT.